The TCR beta chain described here comes from a study of blood T cell repertoires in COVID-19. In this sample, this clone turned up once. Sequencing was performed with immunoSEQ multiplex PCR; in TCRdb, only in-frame clones are kept and a portion is missing. Among about 160,000 clones listed, roughly 93% were seen once. Germline CDR1 reads MNHEY; CDR2 reads SMNVEV (reference sequence). The CDR3 is 15 amino acids. V was shortened by 4 bases and J by 1 base, with 13 bases between the two germline ends. The clonotype originates from a man between 18 and 35 years old with acute or convalescent COVID-19. What was sequenced was peripheral blood. The chain carries TRBV27 and TRBJ1-1; D call uncertain. CDR3 bases: TGTGCCAGCAGTTGGCTCGGGGAAAGGAACACTGAAGCTTTCTTT. Translation: CASSWLGERNTEAFF.